This T cell receptor (beta chain) was sequenced during a study of beta chain features in type 1 diabetes. Findings and limits, study-wide: Among patients with Type 1 diabetes, TCRB CDR3s were moderately but significantly shorter in every one of the four CD4+ subsets.

TCRB transcripts that were expressed got sequenced, as all of the isolated RNA had been reverse transcribed. Libraries were prepared by immunoSEQ multiplex PCR; TCRdb keeps only in-frame clonotypes and omits some of them. The sample contains a few hundred thousand clones, over 9% of which appear only once. A remark on this clone: Its antigen is unknown. The sample has other DNA sequences that encode this CDR3 too.

A sort by CD45RO/CCR7/CD25/CD127/CD95/CD27 yielded CD4+ naive, central memory, regulatory and stem cell-like memory cells. Purity above 98% was achieved in all sorted populations. The CDR3 covers 14 residues. Germline V lookup: CDR1 LGHNA, CDR2 YSLEER. The V end was cut by 1 base, the J end by 4 bases, with 9 bases between. The V gene is TRBV4-3, the J gene TRBJ2-3; D is possibly TRBD2 (5 bases). Sequences were obtained from central memory CD4+ T cells from blood. The TCR was taken from a man aged 30 to 45 with type 1 diabetes. Here the CDR3 DNA reads TGCGCCAGCAGCCAAGGTCTGAGGGCAGATACGCAGTATTTT. It translates to CASSQGLRADTQYF.